This T cell receptor beta chain was identified during a study of CXCR3-negative and CXCR3-positive naive CD8 T cells. General study results and limits: Naive cells positive for CXCR3 carried more hydrophobic TRB CDR3s than CXCR3-negative ones. Comparison of naive CXCR3-negative and CXCR3-positive cells revealed similar TRBV-TRBJ usage, while memory cells differed.

This CDR3 is built from 12 residues. Germline assignment: CDR1 PRHDT and CDR2 FYEKMQ (reference sequence). Remarks on this clonotype: Its specificity is not known.

Through 5' RACE with UMI labels, the TRB cDNA libraries were prepared. One entry per CDR3 protein, without DNA, is what TCRdb gives after re-calling the 5' RACE reads. The sample totals 120,000 to 150,000 distinct CDR3 sequences; its top ten clones hold over 0.25%. The chain is built from TRBV13 and TRBJ2-7; TCRdb proposes TRBD1, but this gene call is untestable without DNA. The origin of this receptor is a human donor in good health. Some clones in this sample may be carry-over from other donors' samples. Sequencing was performed on naive CXCR3+ CD8+ T cells from blood. The subset: CD45RO-CCR7+CD27+CD95- naive CD8+ T cells expressing CXCR3 (TNR3+). The CDR3 sequence: CASRGQGHEQYF. Together with reference TRBV13 and TRBJ2-7, the CDR3 gives the full variable domain: AAGVIQSPRHLIKEKRETATLKCYPIPRHDTVYWYQQGPGQDPQFLISFYEKMQSDKGSIPDRFSAQQFSDYHSELNMSSLELGDSALYFCASRGQGHEQYFGPGTRLTVT.